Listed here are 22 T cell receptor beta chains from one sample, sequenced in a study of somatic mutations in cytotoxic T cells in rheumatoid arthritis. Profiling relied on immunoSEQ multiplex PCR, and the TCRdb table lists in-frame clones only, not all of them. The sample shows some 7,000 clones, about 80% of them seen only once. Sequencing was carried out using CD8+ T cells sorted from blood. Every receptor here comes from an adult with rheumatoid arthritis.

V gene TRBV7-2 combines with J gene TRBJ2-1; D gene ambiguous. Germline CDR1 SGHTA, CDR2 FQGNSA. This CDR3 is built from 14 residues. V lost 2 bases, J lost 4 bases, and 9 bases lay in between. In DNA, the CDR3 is TGTGCCAGCAGCTTAACCGACGGTTACAATGAGCAGTTCTTC. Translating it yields CASSLTDGYNEQFF.

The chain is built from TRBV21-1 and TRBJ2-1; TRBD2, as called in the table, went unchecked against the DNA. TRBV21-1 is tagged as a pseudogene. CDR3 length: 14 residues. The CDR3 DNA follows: TGTGCCAGCAGCTTACGGAGCTCCTACAATGAGCAGTTCTTC. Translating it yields CASSLRSSYNEQFF.

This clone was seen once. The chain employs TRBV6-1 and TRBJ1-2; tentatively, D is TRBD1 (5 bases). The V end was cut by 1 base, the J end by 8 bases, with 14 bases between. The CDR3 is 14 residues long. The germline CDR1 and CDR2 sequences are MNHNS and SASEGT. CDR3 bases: TGTGCCAGCAGTGAAGGTGGACATGTGCGAGGCTACACCTTC. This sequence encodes CASSEGGHVRGYTF.

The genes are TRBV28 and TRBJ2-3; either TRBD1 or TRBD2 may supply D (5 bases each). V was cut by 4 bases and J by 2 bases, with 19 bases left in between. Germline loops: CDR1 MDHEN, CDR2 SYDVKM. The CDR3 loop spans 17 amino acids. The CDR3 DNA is TGTGCCAGCAGTTCGCGAAGCACCGGGACCCTCACAGATACGCAGTATTTT. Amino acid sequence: CASSSRSTGTLTDTQYF. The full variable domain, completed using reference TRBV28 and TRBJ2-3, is DVKVTQSSRYLVKRTGEKVFLECVQDMDHENMFWYRQDPGLGLRLIYFSYDVKMKEKGDIPEGYSVSREKKERFSLILESASTNQTSMYLCASSSRSTGTLTDTQYFGPGTRLTVL.

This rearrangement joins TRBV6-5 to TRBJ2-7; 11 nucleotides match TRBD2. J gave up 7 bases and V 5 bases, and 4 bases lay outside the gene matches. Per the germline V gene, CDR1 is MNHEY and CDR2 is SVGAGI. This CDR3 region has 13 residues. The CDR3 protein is CASSVSGGAEQYF. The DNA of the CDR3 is TGTGCCAGCAGTGTTAGCGGGGGGGCAGAGCAGTACTTC.

The CDR3 coding sequence is TGTGCCAGCAGCCGCCTACCAGGGTCTGCCTACGAGCAGTACTTC. This encodes CASSRLPGSAYEQYF. This chain links TRBV9 with TRBJ2-7; weak D call: TRBD1 (5 bases). Deletions cut 4 bases from V and 2 bases from J, with 16 bases between. This CDR3 has 15 residues. In germline, CDR1 is SGDLS, CDR2 YYNGEE.

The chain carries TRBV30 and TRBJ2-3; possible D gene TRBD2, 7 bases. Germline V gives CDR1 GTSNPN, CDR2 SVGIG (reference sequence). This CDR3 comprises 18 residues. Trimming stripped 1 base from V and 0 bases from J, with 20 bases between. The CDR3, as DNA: TGTGCCTGGAGTGCGGTCCGGTGGGGGGGGGCTAGCACAGATACGCAGTATTTT. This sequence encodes CAWSAVRWGGASTDTQYF.

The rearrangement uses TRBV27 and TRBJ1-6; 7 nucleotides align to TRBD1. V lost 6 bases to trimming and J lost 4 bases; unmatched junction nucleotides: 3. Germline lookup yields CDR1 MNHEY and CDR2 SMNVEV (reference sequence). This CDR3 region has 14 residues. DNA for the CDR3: TGTGCCAGCAGGACGGGACAGTATAATTCACCCCTCCACTTT. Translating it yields CASRTGQYNSPLHF.

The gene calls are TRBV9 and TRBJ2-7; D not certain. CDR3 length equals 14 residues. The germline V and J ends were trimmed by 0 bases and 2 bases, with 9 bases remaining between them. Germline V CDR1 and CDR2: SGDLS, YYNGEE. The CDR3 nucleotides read TGTGCCAGCAGCGTAGGCGGCGGACCCTACGAGCAGTACTTC. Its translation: CASSVGGGPYEQYF.

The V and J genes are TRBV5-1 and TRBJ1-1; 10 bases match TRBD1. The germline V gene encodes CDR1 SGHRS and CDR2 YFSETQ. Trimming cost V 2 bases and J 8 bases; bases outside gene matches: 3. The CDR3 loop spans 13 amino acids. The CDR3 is CASSFTDRGEAFF. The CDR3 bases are TGCGCCAGCAGCTTCACGGACAGGGGGGAAGCTTTCTTT.

The CDR3 loop is CASSLYSGGTEAFF. The CDR3 DNA is TGTGCCAGCAGTTTATACAGTGGGGGCACTGAAGCTTTCTTT. V is TRBV27 and J is TRBJ1-1; D may be TRBD1 (5 bases). CDR1 is MNHEY and CDR2 is SMNVEV in the germline V gene (reference sequence). Trimming removed 1 base at V and 4 bases at J, with 10 bases between. The CDR3 length is 14 residues.

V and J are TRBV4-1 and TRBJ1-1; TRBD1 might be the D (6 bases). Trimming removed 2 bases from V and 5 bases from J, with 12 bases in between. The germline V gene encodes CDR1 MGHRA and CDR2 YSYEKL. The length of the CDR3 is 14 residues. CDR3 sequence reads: CASSQLTGYTEAFF. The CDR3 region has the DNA TGCGCCAGCAGCCAACTAACAGGGTATACTGAAGCTTTCTTT.

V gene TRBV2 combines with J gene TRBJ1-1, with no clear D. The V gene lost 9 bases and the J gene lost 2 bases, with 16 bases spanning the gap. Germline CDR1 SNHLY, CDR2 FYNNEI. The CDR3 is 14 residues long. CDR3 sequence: CARQDSPRNTEAFF. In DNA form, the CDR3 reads TGTGCCAGACAAGATAGTCCTCGCAACACTGAAGCTTTCTTT.

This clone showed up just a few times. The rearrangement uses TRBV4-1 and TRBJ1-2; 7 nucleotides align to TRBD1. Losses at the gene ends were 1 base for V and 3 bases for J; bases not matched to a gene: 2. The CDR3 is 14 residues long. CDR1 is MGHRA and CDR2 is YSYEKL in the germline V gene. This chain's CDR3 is CASSQATGYYGYTF. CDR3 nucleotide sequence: TGCGCCAGCAGCCAAGCGACAGGGTACTATGGCTACACCTTC.

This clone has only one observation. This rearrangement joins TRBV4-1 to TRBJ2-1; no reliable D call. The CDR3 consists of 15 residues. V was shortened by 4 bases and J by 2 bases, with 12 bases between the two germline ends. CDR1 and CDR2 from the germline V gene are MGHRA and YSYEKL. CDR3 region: CASSRTESPYNEQFF. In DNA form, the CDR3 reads TGCGCCAGCAGCCGAACCGAGTCCCCCTACAATGAGCAGTTCTTC.

In nucleotides, the CDR3 is TGTGCCAGCACCCTGGGACAGGGGGGATACAATGAGCAGTTCTTC. It specifies CASTLGQGGYNEQFF. The chain couples TRBV6-5 to TRBJ2-1; TRBD1 aligns across 11 bases. This CDR3 contains 15 residues. Germline loops: CDR1 MNHEY, CDR2 SVGAGI. V trimming: 7 bases; J trimming: 4 bases; junction bases outside the gene matches: 6.

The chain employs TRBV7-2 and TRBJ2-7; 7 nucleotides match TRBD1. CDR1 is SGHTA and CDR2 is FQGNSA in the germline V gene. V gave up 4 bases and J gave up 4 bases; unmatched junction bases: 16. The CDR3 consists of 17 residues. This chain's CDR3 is CASSCYPPRDSGYEQYF. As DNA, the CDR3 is TGTGCCAGCAGCTGTTATCCCCCTCGGGACAGTGGATACGAGCAGTACTTC.

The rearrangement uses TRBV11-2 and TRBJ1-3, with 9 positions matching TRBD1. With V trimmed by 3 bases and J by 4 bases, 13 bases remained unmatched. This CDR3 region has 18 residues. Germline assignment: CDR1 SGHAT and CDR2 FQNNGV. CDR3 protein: CASSFHPQGTGIGNTIYF. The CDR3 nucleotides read TGTGCCAGCAGCTTCCACCCGCAGGGGACAGGGATCGGAAACACCATATATTTT.

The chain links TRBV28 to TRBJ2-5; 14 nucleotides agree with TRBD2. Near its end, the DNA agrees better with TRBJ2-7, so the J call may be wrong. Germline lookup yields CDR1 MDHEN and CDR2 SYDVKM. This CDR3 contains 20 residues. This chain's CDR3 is CASSPNIIRTSGRSSYEQYF. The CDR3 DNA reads TGTGCCAGCAGCCCAAACATAATACGGACTAGCGGGAGGAGCTCCTACGAGCAGTACTTC.

In DNA form, the CDR3 reads TGTGCCAGCTCGGATTGGGTAGATACGCAGTATTTT. This sequence encodes CASSDWVDTQYF. The rearrangement joins TRBV18 to TRBJ2-3; D not resolved. The ends were cut back, 6 bases at V and 5 bases at J, with 9 bases in the middle. The CDR3 runs to 12 residues. The germline V gene has CDR1 KGHSH and CDR2 LQKENI.

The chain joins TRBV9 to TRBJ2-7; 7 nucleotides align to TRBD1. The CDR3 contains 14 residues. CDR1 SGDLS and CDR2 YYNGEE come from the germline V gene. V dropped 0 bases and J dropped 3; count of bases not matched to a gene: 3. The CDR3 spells CASSVGQGIYEQYF. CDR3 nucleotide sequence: TGTGCCAGCAGCGTAGGACAGGGTATCTACGAGCAGTACTTC.

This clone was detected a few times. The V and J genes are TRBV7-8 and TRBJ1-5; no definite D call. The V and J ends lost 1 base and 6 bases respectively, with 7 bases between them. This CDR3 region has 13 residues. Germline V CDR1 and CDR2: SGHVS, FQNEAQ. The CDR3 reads CASSLEGIQPQHF. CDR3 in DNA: TGTGCCAGCAGCTTAGAAGGTATTCAGCCCCAGCATTTT.